This TCR beta chain was observed in a study of Graves' ophthalmopathy and Graves' hyperthyroidism. Notes on the study in general: Sensitivity reached 55% to 71% and specificity about 73% when the model predicted ophthalmopathy progression. Among expanded thyroid clonotypes above 0.001 frequency, most also occurred in blood.

Germline V CDR1 and CDR2: DFQATT, SNEGSKA (reference sequence). This CDR3 region has 13 residues. V dropped 2 bases and J dropped 2; count of bases not matched to a gene: 3. This clonotype was counted ten times or more. Its antigen is unknown. Using RNA transcripts, the TCR beta CDR3 regions were amplified. The authors performed first-round RT-PCR with HTBI primers and then a second-round multiplex PCR. One entry per CDR3 protein results from TCRdb running MiXCR on the multiplex PCR reads. The table has about 1.2 million distinct CDR3 sequences, less than 45% seen once. Symptoms, serum thyroxine and TRAb, thyroid ultrasound, and orbital computed tomography formed the diagnostic basis.

The TCR comes from an adult man with Graves' hyperthyroidism. Sequencing input: peripheral blood or thyroid tissue (not recorded which). The V and J genes are TRBV20-1 and TRBJ2-7, with 7 bases fitting TRBD1. The CDR3 here is CSARSDRTYEQYF. The CDR3 DNA reads TGCAGTGCTAGATCGGACAGGACCTACGAGCAGTACTTC.